Sequencing of this T cell receptor beta chain was carried out in a study of blood T cells in healthy people across ages. Study-level results: Naive and antigen-experienced cells were not separated, limiting conclusive comparison.

This clonotype was seen more than once but under ten times. Its target is unknown. PCR was performed a second time for about 6 to 11 cycles using a sample-barcoded 5' primer and a J-beta primer mix. Every cDNA molecule carried a tag from a template-switch adaptor bearing 12 random nucleotides. MiXCR was run by TCRdb on the 5' RACE reads, yielding one entry per CDR3 protein. The repertoire consists of about 1.5 million distinct CDR3 sequences, with 35% to 45% occurring once and the leading ten covering 4%. The origin of this receptor is a woman aged 18-29 years in good health. The sequencing sample was made of blood.

DNA for the CDR3: TGTGCCAGCAGCTGGGATAACTTCTATGGCTACACCTTC. This codes for CASSWDNFYGYTF. The genes are TRBV7-9 and TRBJ1-2; no definite D call. Germline-derived CDR1 and CDR2 are SEHNR and FQNEAQ (reference sequence). V lost 4 bases to trimming and J lost 4 bases, with 10 bases between them. The CDR3 consists of 13 residues.